The present T cell receptor beta chain was sequenced within a study of PD-1 blockade in classical Hodgkin lymphoma. Study outcomes and limitations: Sources of repertoire differences remain undefined, possibly disease activity or prior therapy. Any patient who commenced nivolumab under 1 year after ASCT was excluded. Newly diagnosed patients and complete responders had comparable diversity at baseline.

V was pared by 4 bases and J by 4 bases, with 10 bases of the junction left unmatched. Germline values: CDR1 SGDLS, CDR2 YYNGEE. There are 15 residues in the CDR3. Relapses following autologous stem cell transplantation were seen in all patients, with brentuximab vedotin exposure varying. Patients had relapsed/refractory classical Hodgkin lymphoma with complete response, partial response or progressive disease as best response. TCRdb's copy holds only in-frame clones and misses some; the assay was immunoSEQ multiplex PCR. Of about 14,000 clones listed, about 82% are singletons. As to this clone: Antigen unknown.

This material consisted of peripheral blood mononuclear cells (PBMCs), taken at baseline. The sequence came from a human donor with classical Hodgkin lymphoma. The chain recombines TRBV9 with TRBJ1-2, with 7 bases matching TRBD1. This CDR3 is CASSPQAGGSYGYTF. CDR3 DNA: TGTGCCAGCAGCCCCCAGGCAGGGGGTAGCTATGGCTACACCTTC.